This is a list of T cell receptor beta chains from one sample in a study of OX40 agonist ivuxolimab in advanced cancers. The method was immunoSEQ multiplex PCR; TCRdb's version includes in-frame clones alone and lacks a portion of them. This sample has around 60,000 clones; roughly four fifths occur once, and the top ten carry about 1.6%. The sequencing used CD4+ or CD8+ T cells sorted from blood, collected in a trial of the OX40 agonist ivuxolimab. Receptor source: an adult with an advanced solid tumor such as melanoma, head and neck, liver or kidney cancer. Both conserved end residues are part of each CDR3. The D gene is left open where the match is weak. Size tells how often a clone was seen (once, few, many) or the class of an expanded clone, and some rows leave it out.

>once|NA|TRBJ1-1|14|TRBV6-5
CASSWAGVGAEAFF
TGTGCCAGCAGTTGGGCAGGGGTGGGGGCTGAAGCTTTCTTT
>NA|TRBD2|TRBJ2-1|15|TRBV5-1
CASSPGTSGTNEQFF
TGCGCCAGCAGCCCCGGTACTAGCGGGACCAATGAGCAGTTCTTC
>NA|NA|TRBJ1-1|14|TRBV5-1
CASSLAGGQGEAFF
TGCGCCAGCAGCTTGGCCGGAGGGCAGGGAGAAGCTTTCTTT
>NA|NA|TRBJ2-1|15|TRBV4-1
CASSRPFSPYNEQFF
TGCGCCAGCAGCCGCCCCTTCAGCCCCTACAATGAGCAGTTCTTC
>NA|NA|TRBJ1-1|13|TRBV19
CASSAGLNTEAFF
TGTGCCAGTAGTGCGGGATTAAACACTGAAGCTTTCTTT
>NA|NA|TRBJ1-5|13|TRBV28
CASSSGMYQPQHF
TGTGCCAGCAGTTCCGGGATGTATCAGCCCCAGCATTTT
>NA|NA|TRBJ1-2|12|TRBV5-1
CASSWDTPPYTF
TGCGCCAGCAGCTGGGACACTCCCCCCTACACCTTC
>NA|TRBD2|TRBJ2-7|18|TRBV19
CASSIVGPRRGGRNEQYF
TGTGCCAGTAGTATAGTTGGGCCAAGACGGGGCGGGAGAAACGAGCAGTACTTC
>once|TRBD2|TRBJ2-1|16|TRBV27
CASSLAPWGGDNEQFF
TGTGCCAGCAGTTTAGCCCCCTGGGGGGGAGACAATGAGCAGTTCTTC
>NA|NA|TRBJ1-2|14|TRBV6-1
CASSAETGSYGYTF
TGTGCCAGCAGTGCGGAAACGGGGTCCTATGGCTACACCTTC
>NA|TRBD1|TRBJ2-7|14|TRBV27
CASSWGRGPYEQYF
TGTGCCAGCAGTTGGGGCAGGGGGCCCTACGAGCAGTACTTC
>once|TRBD1|TRBJ1-1|12|TRBV6-1
CASMTEGAWAFF
TGTGCCAGCATGACAGAGGGGGCATGGGCTTTCTTT
>NA|TRBD2|TRBJ2-3|18|TRBV7-8
CASSSPYGGRVYTDTQYF
TGTGCCAGCAGCTCCCCCTACGGGGGGAGGGTCTACACAGATACGCAGTATTTT
>NA|NA|TRBJ1-4|15|TRBV14
CASSQVGGLSEKLFF
TGTGCCAGCAGCCAAGTCGGGGGGTTGAGCGAAAAACTGTTTTTT
>NA|NA|TRBJ1-2|13|TRBV6-5
CASSYGQWDGYTF
TGTGCCAGCAGTTACGGGCAATGGGACGGCTACACCTTC
>once|NA|TRBJ1-1|12|TRBV25-1
CASSVGSAEAFF
TGTGCCAGCAGTGTAGGGAGCGCTGAAGCTTTCTTT
>NA|NA|TRBJ2-5|15|TRBV7-9
CASSLAGGVKGTQYF
TGTGCCAGCAGCTTAGCGGGCGGTGTAAAGGGGACCCAGTACTTC
>NA|TRBD1|TRBJ2-4|14|TRBV6-5
CASSKQGLQNIQYF
TGTGCCAGCAGTAAACAGGGGTTACAAAACATTCAGTACTTC
>NA|NA|TRBJ2-2|15|TRBV6-5
CASSSGGPNTGELFF
TGTGCCAGCAGTTCCGGAGGTCCGAACACCGGGGAGCTGTTTTTT
>NA|NA|TRBJ2-7|12|TRBV19
CASGRGVNEQYF
TGTGCCAGTGGCAGGGGTGTGAACGAGCAGTACTTC
>NA|NA|TRBJ2-1|15|TRBV6-6
CASSTPMHYYNEQFF
TGTGCCAGCAGTACCCCGATGCACTACTACAATGAGCAGTTCTTC
>NA|NA|TRBJ1-2|17|TRBV19
CASSITRLAGGNYGYTF
TGTGCCAGTAGTATTACCCGGTTAGCCGGGGGCAACTATGGCTACACCTTC
>NA|NA|TRBJ2-2|16|TRBV19
CASSSQGRTRTGELFF
TGTGCCAGTAGTTCTCAGGGAAGAACGAGGACCGGGGAGCTGTTTTTT
>NA|NA|TRBJ2-1|11|TRBV7-2
CASSLRAEQFF
TGTGCCAGCAGCTTGAGGGCTGAGCAGTTCTTC
>NA|TRBD1|TRBJ2-5|17|TRBV2
CASSAGGGQFRKETQYF
TGTGCCAGCAGTGCCGGTGGGGGACAGTTTAGAAAAGAGACCCAGTACTTC
>NA|NA|TRBJ1-1|15|TRBV5-6
CASSRLGGQNTEAFF
TGTGCCAGCAGCCGTCTAGGAGGGCAGAACACTGAAGCTTTCTTT
>NA|TRBD1|TRBJ1-6|15|TRBV6-6
CASSATGTGPSPLHF
TGTGCCAGCAGTGCAACAGGGACAGGGCCTTCACCCCTCCACTTT
>NA|NA|TRBJ2-2|14|TRBV11-3
CASSLGSQTGELFF
TGTGCCAGCAGCTTAGGCAGCCAAACCGGGGAGCTGTTTTTT
>NA|NA|TRBJ1-2|19|TRBV23-1
CAVRRVGNPGSSANYGYTF
TGCGCCGTAAGAAGGGTGGGAAACCCCGGGTCCAGTGCTAACTATGGCTACACCTTC
>NA|NA|TRBJ1-4|15|TRBV6-6
CASSYSGTQGEKLFF
TGTGCCAGCAGTTACTCTGGGACCCAGGGCGAAAAACTGTTTTTT
>few|NA|TRBJ2-1|13|TRBV6-5
CASSLGRFNEQFF
TGTGCCAGCAGTCTCGGACGGTTCAATGAGCAGTTCTTC
>NA|NA|TRBJ2-7|13|TRBV30
CAWAQGGPHEQYF
TGTGCCTGGGCACAGGGCGGACCGCACGAGCAGTACTTC
>NA|NA|TRBJ1-1|13|TRBV2
CASSNQGSTEAFF
TGTGCCAGCAGCAACCAGGGGTCCACTGAAGCTTTCTTT
>NA|NA|TRBJ1-2|14|TRBV15
CATSRVGTSWGYTF
TGTGCCACCAGCAGAGTGGGGACCTCATGGGGCTACACCTTC
>NA|TRBD2|TRBJ2-7|16|TRBV4-1
CASSRETSASSYEQYF
TGCGCCAGCTCCCGGGAGACTAGCGCGAGCTCCTACGAGCAGTACTTC
>NA|NA|TRBJ2-7|19|TRBV11-2
CASSHTMTNSRTSSYEQYF
TGTGCCAGCAGCCATACGATGACTAATTCTAGAACCAGCTCCTACGAGCAGTACTTC
>NA|NA|TRBJ1-1|13|TRBV7-3
CASSLMPNTEAFF
TGTGCCAGCAGCTTAATGCCGAACACTGAAGCTTTCTTT
>medium-sized|TRBD2|TRBJ2-5|14|TRBV4-2
CASSQMGGWETQYF
TGTGCCAGCAGCCAGATGGGGGGGTGGGAGACCCAGTACTTC
>NA|NA|TRBJ2-1|17|TRBV5-5
CASSPHPRDPSYNEQFF
TGTGCCAGCAGCCCACACCCCCGGGACCCAAGCTACAATGAGCAGTTCTTC
>NA|TRBD2|TRBJ2-3|18|TRBV23-1
CASSHQGLAGGGTDTQYF
TGCGCCAGCAGTCACCAGGGACTAGCGGGAGGTGGGACAGATACGCAGTATTTT
>NA|TRBD1|TRBJ2-5|16|TRBV5-5
CASSSTAGGTQETQYF
TGTGCCAGCAGCTCCACGGCAGGGGGAACACAAGAGACCCAGTACTTC
>once|NA|TRBJ2-1|14|TRBV7-7
CASSLAGDYNEQFF
TGTGCTAGCAGCTTAGCTGGAGATTACAATGAGCAGTTCTTC
>NA|NA|TRBJ1-2|14|TRBV18
CASSSGGGNYGYTF
TGTGCCAGCTCCTCGGGAGGGGGAAACTATGGCTACACCTTC
>few|NA|TRBJ1-5|16|TRBV7-8
CASSQIRHVSNQPQHF
TGTGCCAGCAGCCAGATCCGACATGTTAGCAATCAGCCCCAGCATTTT
>NA|NA|TRBJ1-2|14|TRBV30
CAWRIQGSGYGYTF
TGTGCCTGGAGGATACAGGGATCCGGCTATGGCTACACCTTC
>NA|NA|TRBJ2-7|15|TRBV10-3
CAISEPGPGSYEQYF
TGTGCCATCAGTGAGCCCGGTCCGGGATCCTACGAGCAGTACTTC
>NA|NA|TRBJ1-2|13|TRBV18
CASSLDGRFDYTF
TGTGCCAGCTCTCTAGACGGGAGGTTCGACTACACCTTC
>NA|NA|TRBJ1-6|17|TRBV4-2
CASSQREGSSYNSPLHF
TGTGCCAGCAGCCAGAGGGAGGGGAGCTCCTATAATTCACCCCTCCACTTT
>NA|TRBD1|TRBJ2-7|13|TRBV29-1
CSVTETGAYEQYF
TGCAGCGTCACGGAGACAGGGGCCTACGAGCAGTACTTC
>NA|TRBD2|TRBJ2-1|16|TRBV7-2
CASSLALAGGLNEQFF
TGTGCCAGCAGCTTAGCACTAGCGGGGGGGCTCAATGAGCAGTTCTTC
>NA|TRBD2|TRBJ2-3|15|TRBV7-9
CASSLYSGSTDTQYF
TGTGCCAGCAGCCTATATAGCGGGAGCACAGATACGCAGTATTTT
>NA|NA|TRBJ1-1|15|TRBV6-5
CASSYSRLRNTEAFF
TGTGCCAGCAGTTACTCGCGACTGAGGAACACTGAAGCTTTCTTT